The 21 T cell receptor beta chains listed next were all sequenced from one sample in a study of blood T cells in healthy people across ages. Next came a second PCR, run for about 7 to 11 cycles, which used a sample-barcoded 5' primer along with a J-beta primer mix. TCRdb passed the 5' RACE reads through MiXCR, listing each CDR3 protein once. In the table there are under 1,000,000 distinct CDR3 sequences, about 47% of which are singletons. The specimen sequenced was blood. The receptors were gathered from an older man in good health.

The table lists this clonotype with a few counts. The chain carries TRBV7-2 and TRBJ2-1, with 8 bases identical to TRBD2. V was clipped by 5 bases and J by 10 bases; unmatched bases: 7. CDR1 and CDR2 (germline): SGHTA, FQGNSA. The CDR3 loop spans 13 amino acids. CDR3 sequence (DNA): TGTGCCAGCAGCATGAGAACGGGGGGGGAGCAGTTCTTC. Translation: CASSMRTGGEQFF.

This clonotype was seen a handful of times. This chain links TRBV5-1 with TRBJ2-1; D remains ambiguous. The CDR3 has 15 amino acids. CDR1 is SGHRS and CDR2 is YFSETQ in the germline V gene. Trimming stripped 1 base from V and 5 bases from J, with 13 bases between. CDR3 nucleotide sequence: TGCGCCAGCAGCTTGCGGCAGACGTTCGACAATGAGCAGTTCTTC. This translates into CASSLRQTFDNEQFF.

The gene calls are TRBV24-1 and TRBJ1-5; D unresolved. This CDR3 has 16 residues. With 0 bases removed from V and 0 bases from J, the gap between germline ends came to 8 bases. The germline V gene encodes CDR1 KGHDR and CDR2 SFDVKD. The CDR3 coding sequence is TGTGCCACCAGTGATTTGAGTAGTGATAGCAATCAGCCCCAGCATTTT. Its protein is CATSDLSSDSNQPQHF.

This clonotype was seen a few times. The chain is built from TRBV12-3 or TRBV12-4 and TRBJ2-7; the match to TRBD1 covers 9 bases. The CDR3 sequence is 16 residues long. Germline trimming cut 6 bases from V and 4 bases from J; bases unmatched to any gene: 13. The CDR3 DNA sequence: TGTGCCAGCAGCAAATCTGGGACAGGGTCGTTTTACGAGCAGTACTTC. It codes for CASSKSGTGSFYEQYF.

This clonotype was recorded only once. V usage is TRBV14 and J usage is TRBJ2-3; 7 positions match TRBD2. The CDR3 is 17 residues long. V lost 2 bases to trimming and J lost 0 bases; unmatched junction nucleotides: 8. Per the germline V gene, CDR1 is SGHDN and CDR2 is FVKESK. CDR3 sequence: CASSQRWRGTSTDTQYF. Written as DNA, the CDR3 is TGTGCCAGCAGCCAAAGATGGCGGGGGACTAGCACAGATACGCAGTATTTT.

In its sample, this clonotype was seen once. The chain employs TRBV3-1 and TRBJ1-6; D unresolved. Germline lookup yields CDR1 LGHDT and CDR2 YNNKEL (reference sequence). The V end was cut by 2 bases, the J end by 7 bases, with 15 bases between. The CDR3 covers 16 residues. CDR3 protein: CASSQTESVRNSPLHF. The CDR3 bases are TGTGCCAGCAGCCAAACGGAGTCAGTCAGGAATTCACCCCTCCACTTT. Combining the CDR3 with reference TRBV3-1 and TRBJ1-6 gives the whole variable domain DTAVSQTPKYLVTQMGNDKSIKCEQNLGHDTMYWYKQDSKKFLKIMFSYNNKELIINETVPNRFSPKSPDKAHLNLHINSLELGDSAVYFCASSQTESVRNSPLHFGNGTRLTVT.

The table lists this clonotype with a few counts. The chain couples TRBV30 to TRBJ1-6, with no clear D. The germline gives CDR1 GTSNPN, CDR2 SVGIG (reference sequence). The V gene lost 0 bases and the J gene lost 7 bases, with 16 bases spanning the gap. CDR3 length: 16 residues. Written as DNA, the CDR3 is TGTGCCTGGAGTGTACTTTCGCGGCAAAGGAATTCACCCCTCCACTTT. This translates into CAWSVLSRQRNSPLHF.

This chain joins TRBV5-1 and TRBJ1-1; no reliable D call. Germline assignment: CDR1 SGHRS and CDR2 YFSETQ. V was clipped by 1 base and J by 1 base, with 8 bases between them. CDR3 length: 14 amino acids. The CDR3 loop is CASSLQAGNTEAFF. The DNA of the CDR3 is TGCGCCAGCAGCTTGCAGGCAGGGAACACTGAAGCTTTCTTT.

This clonotype was seen a few times. The rearrangement links TRBV18 to TRBJ1-4; D gene ambiguous. Trimming removed 3 bases from V and 8 bases from J, with 16 bases in between. This CDR3 has 15 amino acids. CDR1 KGHSH and CDR2 LQKENI come from the germline V gene. The CDR3 DNA sequence: TGTGCCAGCTCACCCCAGTCCGGAAGTATGGAAAAACTGTTTTTT. Translated, it gives CASSPQSGSMEKLFF.

This chain links TRBV12-3 or TRBV12-4 with TRBJ2-3; TRBD2 aligns across 9 bases. The trim removed 2 bases at V and 4 bases at J, leaving 10 bases unmatched. The CDR3 is made up of 17 amino acids. The CDR3, as DNA: TGTGCCAGCAGTTTAATGCTAGCGGGATTTAGAGCAGATACGCAGTATTTT. It translates to CASSLMLAGFRADTQYF.

V is TRBV20-1 and J is TRBJ2-7; 7 nucleotides agree with TRBD2. There are 15 residues in the CDR3. Trimming took 1 base from V and 3 from J; bases not matched to a gene: 9. Germline V gene sequence: CDR1 DFQATT, CDR2 SNEGSKA (reference sequence). The CDR3 nucleotides read TGCAGTGCTAGAGTAGTTGCGGGAGTTAGCTACGAGCAGTACTTC. Encoded protein: CSARVVAGVSYEQYF.

This clonotype was seen at least ten times. The chain joins TRBV7-2 to TRBJ2-4, with D possibly being TRBD2 (5 bases). From germline, CDR1 is SGHTA and CDR2 FQGNSA. The CDR3 totals 13 residues. Trimming shortened V by 1 base and J by 8 bases, and 9 bases separated the two germline ends. The chain's CDR3 is CASSLGLRDIQYF. CDR3 in DNA: TGTGCCAGCAGCTTAGGCCTGCGGGACATTCAGTACTTC.

The gene calls are TRBV11-3 and TRBJ2-1, with TRBD2 matching 9 bases. V lost 5 bases, J lost 6 bases, and 11 bases stayed unmatched. The CDR3 extends over 16 amino acids. CDR1 is SGHNT and CDR2 is YENEEA in the germline V gene. The CDR3 DNA is TGTGCCAGCAGCAGTCGAGCGGGAGGACTCCTCAATGAGCAGTTCTTC. Translated, it gives CASSSRAGGLLNEQFF.

The CDR3 region has the DNA TGCAGTGCGGGACTAGCGGAGAATGAGCAGTACTTC. Translated: CSAGLAENEQYF. J is TRBJ2-5 and V is TRBV20-1; 11 bases map to TRBD2. Losses at the gene ends were 6 bases for V and 11 bases for J; bases not matched to a gene: 8. The CDR3 consists of 12 residues. The germline gives CDR1 DFQATT, CDR2 SNEGSKA (reference sequence).

V is TRBV7-2 and J is TRBJ2-1; possible D gene TRBD2, 5 bases. With 7 bases removed from V and 5 bases from J, the gap between germline ends came to 12 bases. The CDR3 extends over 13 amino acids. Germline loops: CDR1 SGHTA, CDR2 FQGNSA. DNA for the CDR3: TGTGCCAGCACGAGACTACCCAACAATGAGCAGTTCTTC. The encoded protein is CASTRLPNNEQFF.

This clonotype was observed a few times. The chain couples TRBV20-1 to TRBJ2-7; 9 bases fit TRBD1. The CDR3 runs 14 residues. The germline gives CDR1 DFQATT, CDR2 SNEGSKA (reference sequence). The V and J ends lost 6 bases and 2 bases, in that order; junction bases with no gene match: 8. Here the CDR3 reads CSATGTGTPYEQYF. CDR3 DNA sequence: TGCAGTGCAACCGGGACAGGGACCCCCTACGAGCAGTACTTC.

The chain employs TRBV28 and TRBJ2-1; tentative D call: TRBD2 (6 bases). CDR1 is MDHEN and CDR2 is SYDVKM in the germline V gene. Deletions cut 2 bases from V and 6 bases from J, with 14 bases between. The CDR3 totals 15 residues. The CDR3 region is CASSLTWEAINEQFF. CDR3 coding DNA: TGTGCCAGCAGTTTAACGTGGGAGGCGATCAATGAGCAGTTCTTC.

CDR3 region: CASSPWGVAGGRYYNEQFF. DNA for the CDR3: TGCGCCAGCAGCCCCTGGGGAGTAGCGGGAGGGCGCTACTACAATGAGCAGTTCTTC. The genes are TRBV5-1 and TRBJ2-1, with TRBD2 matching 11 bases. V dropped 4 bases and J dropped 3; count of bases not matched to a gene: 15. Germline loops: CDR1 SGHRS, CDR2 YFSETQ. The CDR3 extends over 19 amino acids.

The V gene is TRBV7-2, the J gene TRBJ2-7, with 7 bases that match TRBD2. CDR3 length: 14 amino acids. The V and J ends lost 1 base and 3 bases, in that order; junction bases with no gene match: 3. Looked up from germline, CDR1 is SGHTA and CDR2 is FQGNSA. Here the CDR3 DNA reads TGTGCCAGCAGCTTAGAGCGGGGTAACTACGAGCAGTACTTC. Its protein product is CASSLERGNYEQYF.

In this sample, this clonotype turned up a few times. The rearrangement uses TRBV7-2 and TRBJ2-3, with D possibly called TRBD1 or TRBD2 (5 bases each). The germline V gene encodes CDR1 SGHTA and CDR2 FQGNSA. V shed 3 bases and J shed 3 bases, with 16 bases lying between them. The CDR3 loop spans 16 amino acids. CDR3 in amino acids: CASSLAGTGYTDTQYF. The CDR3 DNA is TGTGCCAGCAGCTTGGCCGGGACCGGTTATACAGATACGCAGTATTTT. The entire variable domain, with the rest obtained from reference TRBV7-2 and TRBJ2-3, is as follows: GAGVSQSPSNKVTEKGKDVELRCDPISGHTALYWYRQSLGQGLEFLIYFQGNSAPDKSGLPSDRFSAERTGGSVSTLTIQRTQQEDSAVYLCASSLAGTGYTDTQYFGPGTRLTVL.

The V and J genes are TRBV5-1 and TRBJ1-1; no clear D gene. Germline V gene sequence: CDR1 SGHRS, CDR2 YFSETQ. The germline V and J ends were trimmed by 0 bases and 0 bases, with 9 bases remaining between them. The CDR3 is 15 amino acids. The chain's CDR3 is CASSLEGTMNTEAFF. The CDR3 DNA is TGCGCCAGCAGCTTGGAGGGCACAATGAACACTGAAGCTTTCTTT.